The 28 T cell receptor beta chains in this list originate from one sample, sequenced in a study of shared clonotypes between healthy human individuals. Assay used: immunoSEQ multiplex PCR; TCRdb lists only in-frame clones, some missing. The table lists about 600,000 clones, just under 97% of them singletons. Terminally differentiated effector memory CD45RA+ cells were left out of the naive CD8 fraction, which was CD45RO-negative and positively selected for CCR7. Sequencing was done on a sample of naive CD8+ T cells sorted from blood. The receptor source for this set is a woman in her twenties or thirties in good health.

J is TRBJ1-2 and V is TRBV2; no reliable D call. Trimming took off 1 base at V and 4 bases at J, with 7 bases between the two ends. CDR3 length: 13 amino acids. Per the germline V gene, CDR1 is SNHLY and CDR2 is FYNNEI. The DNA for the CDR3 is TGTGCCAGCAGTGAAGGGCACCTCTATGGCTACACCTTC. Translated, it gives CASSEGHLYGYTF.

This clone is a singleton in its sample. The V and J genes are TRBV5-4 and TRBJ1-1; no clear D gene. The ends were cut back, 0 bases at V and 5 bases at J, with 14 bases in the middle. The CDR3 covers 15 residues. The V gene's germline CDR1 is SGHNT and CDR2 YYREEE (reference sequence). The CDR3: CASSLGSFAGTEAFF. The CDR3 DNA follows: TGTGCCAGCAGCTTGGGGTCGTTTGCCGGGACTGAAGCTTTCTTT.

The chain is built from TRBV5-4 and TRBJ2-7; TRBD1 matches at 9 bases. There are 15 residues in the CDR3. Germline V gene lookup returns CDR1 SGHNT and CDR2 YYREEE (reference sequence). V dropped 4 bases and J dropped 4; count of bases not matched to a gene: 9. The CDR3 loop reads CASSLGQGKTYEQYF. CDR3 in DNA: TGTGCCAGCAGCCTGGGACAGGGAAAGACTTACGAGCAGTACTTC.

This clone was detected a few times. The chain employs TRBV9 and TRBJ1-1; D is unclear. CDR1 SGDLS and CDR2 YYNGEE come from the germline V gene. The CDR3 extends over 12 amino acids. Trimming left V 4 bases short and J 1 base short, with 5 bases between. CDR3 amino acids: CASSLGNTEAFF. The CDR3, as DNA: TGTGCCAGCAGCCTGGGGAACACTGAAGCTTTCTTT. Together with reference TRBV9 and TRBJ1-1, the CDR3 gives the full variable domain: DSGVTQTPKHLITATGQRVTLRCSPRSGDLSVYWYQQSLDQGLQFLIQYYNGEERAKGNILERFSAQQFPDLHSELNLSSLELGDSALYFCASSLGNTEAFFGQGTRLTVV.

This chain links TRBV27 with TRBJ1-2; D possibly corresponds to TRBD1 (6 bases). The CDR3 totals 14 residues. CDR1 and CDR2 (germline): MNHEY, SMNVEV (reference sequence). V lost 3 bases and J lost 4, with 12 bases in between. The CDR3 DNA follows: TGTGCCAGCAGTTTCAAGGGGGGGAGCTATGGCTACACCTTC. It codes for CASSFKGGSYGYTF.

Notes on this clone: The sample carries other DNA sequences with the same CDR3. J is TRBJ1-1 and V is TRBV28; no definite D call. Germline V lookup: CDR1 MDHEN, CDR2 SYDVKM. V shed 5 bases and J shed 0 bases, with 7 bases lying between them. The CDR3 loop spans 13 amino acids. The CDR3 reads CASSLGLNTEAFF. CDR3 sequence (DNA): TGTGCCAGCAGTCTGGGCTTGAACACTGAAGCTTTCTTT.

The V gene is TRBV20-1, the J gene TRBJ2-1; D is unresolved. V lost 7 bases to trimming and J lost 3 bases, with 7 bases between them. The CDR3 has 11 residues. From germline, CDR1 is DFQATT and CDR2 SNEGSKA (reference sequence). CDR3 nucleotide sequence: TGCAGTGGTCCGTTCTACAATGAGCAGTTCTTC. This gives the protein CSGPFYNEQFF.

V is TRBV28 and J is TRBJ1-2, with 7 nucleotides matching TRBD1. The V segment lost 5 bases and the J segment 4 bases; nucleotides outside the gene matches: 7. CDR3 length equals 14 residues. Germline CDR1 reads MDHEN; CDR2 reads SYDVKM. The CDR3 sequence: CASSIRTGSYGYTF. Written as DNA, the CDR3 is TGTGCCAGCAGTATTCGGACAGGATCCTATGGCTACACCTTC.

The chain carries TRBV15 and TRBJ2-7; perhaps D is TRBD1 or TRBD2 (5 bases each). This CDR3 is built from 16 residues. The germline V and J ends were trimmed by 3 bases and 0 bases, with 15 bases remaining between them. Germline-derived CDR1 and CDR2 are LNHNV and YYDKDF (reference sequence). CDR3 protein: CATSSPPEGSSYEQYF. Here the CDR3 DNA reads TGTGCCACCAGCAGTCCACCCGAGGGGAGCTCCTACGAGCAGTACTTC.

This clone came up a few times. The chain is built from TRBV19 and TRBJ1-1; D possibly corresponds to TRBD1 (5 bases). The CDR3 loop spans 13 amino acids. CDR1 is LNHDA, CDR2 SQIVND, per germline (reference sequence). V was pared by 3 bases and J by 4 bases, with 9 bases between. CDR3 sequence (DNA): TGTGCCAGTAGTATGGGACCCGGCACTGAAGCTTTCTTT. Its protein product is CASSMGPGTEAFF.

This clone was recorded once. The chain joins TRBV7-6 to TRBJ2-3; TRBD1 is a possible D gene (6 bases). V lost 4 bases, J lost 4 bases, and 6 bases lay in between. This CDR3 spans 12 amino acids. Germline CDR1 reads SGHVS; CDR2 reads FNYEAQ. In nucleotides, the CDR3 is TGTGCCAGCAGCTCAGGGGCAGATACGCAGTATTTT. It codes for CASSSGADTQYF.

The CDR3 bases are TGTGCCAGCAGTTCGATAGGACTAGCGGGATCCTACGAGCAGTACTTC. It is translated as CASSSIGLAGSYEQYF. The genes are TRBV28 and TRBJ2-7, with TRBD2 matching 12 bases. The CDR3 extends over 16 amino acids. J gave up 1 base and V 4 bases, and 5 bases lay outside the gene matches. Germline V gene data show CDR1 as MDHEN and CDR2 as SYDVKM.

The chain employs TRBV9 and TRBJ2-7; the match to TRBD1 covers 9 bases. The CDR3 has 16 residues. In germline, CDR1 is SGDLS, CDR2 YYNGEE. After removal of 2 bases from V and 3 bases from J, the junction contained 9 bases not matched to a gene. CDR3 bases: TGTGCCAGCAGCGTTTCTGCCGGGACAGGGTACTACGAGCAGTACTTC. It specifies CASSVSAGTGYYEQYF.

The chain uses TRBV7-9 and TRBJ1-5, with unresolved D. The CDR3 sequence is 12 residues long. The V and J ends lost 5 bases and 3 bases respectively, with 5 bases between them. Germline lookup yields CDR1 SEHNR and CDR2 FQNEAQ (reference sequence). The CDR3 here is CASSNHNQPQHF. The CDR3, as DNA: TGTGCCAGCAGCAACCACAATCAGCCCCAGCATTTT.

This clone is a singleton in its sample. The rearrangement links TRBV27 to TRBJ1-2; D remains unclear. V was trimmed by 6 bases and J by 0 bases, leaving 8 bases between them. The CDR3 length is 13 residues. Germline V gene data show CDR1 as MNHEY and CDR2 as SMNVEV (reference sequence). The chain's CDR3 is CASRSGTNYGYTF. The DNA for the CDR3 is TGTGCCAGCAGGTCCGGGACTAACTATGGCTACACCTTC.

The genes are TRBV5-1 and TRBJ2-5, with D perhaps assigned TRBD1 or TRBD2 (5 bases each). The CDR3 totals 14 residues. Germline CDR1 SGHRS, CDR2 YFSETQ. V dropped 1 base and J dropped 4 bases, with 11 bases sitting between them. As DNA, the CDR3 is TGCGCCAGCAGCTTGCCCGACAGCGGAGAGACCCAGTACTTC. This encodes CASSLPDSGETQYF.

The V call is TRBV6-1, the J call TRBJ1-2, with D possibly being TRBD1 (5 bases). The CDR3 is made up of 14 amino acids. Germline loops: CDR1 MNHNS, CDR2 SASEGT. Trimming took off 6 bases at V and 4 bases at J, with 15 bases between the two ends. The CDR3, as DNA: TGTGCCAGCAGAAGGGGAGAGGGGACCTATGGCTACACCTTC. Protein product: CASRRGEGTYGYTF.

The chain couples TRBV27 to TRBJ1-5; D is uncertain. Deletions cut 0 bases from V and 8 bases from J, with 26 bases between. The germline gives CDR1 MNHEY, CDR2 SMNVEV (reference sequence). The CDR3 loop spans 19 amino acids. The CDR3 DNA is TGTGCCAGCAGTTTATCTGGGATAGGGCGGGCGGGTTATTTTAAGCCCCAGCATTTT. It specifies CASSLSGIGRAGYFKPQHF.

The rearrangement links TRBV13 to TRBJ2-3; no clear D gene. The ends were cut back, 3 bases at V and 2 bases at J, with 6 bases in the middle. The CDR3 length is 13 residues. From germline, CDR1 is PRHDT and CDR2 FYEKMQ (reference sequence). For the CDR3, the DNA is TGTGCCAGCAGCTTGCATAACACAGATACGCAGTATTTT. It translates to CASSLHNTDTQYF.

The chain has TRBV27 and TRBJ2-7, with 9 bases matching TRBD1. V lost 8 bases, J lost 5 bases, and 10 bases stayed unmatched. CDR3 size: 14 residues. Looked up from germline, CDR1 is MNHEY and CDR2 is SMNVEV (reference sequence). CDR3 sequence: CASASGTGINEQYF. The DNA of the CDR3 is TGTGCCAGCGCCTCCGGGACAGGGATCAACGAGCAGTACTTC.

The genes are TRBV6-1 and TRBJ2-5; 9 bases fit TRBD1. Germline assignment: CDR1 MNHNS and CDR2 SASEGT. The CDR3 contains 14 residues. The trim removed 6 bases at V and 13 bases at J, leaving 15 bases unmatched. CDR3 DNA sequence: TGTGCCAGCAGAGACCGGGACAGGGCTCCGAATTTGTACTTC. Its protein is CASRDRDRAPNLYF.

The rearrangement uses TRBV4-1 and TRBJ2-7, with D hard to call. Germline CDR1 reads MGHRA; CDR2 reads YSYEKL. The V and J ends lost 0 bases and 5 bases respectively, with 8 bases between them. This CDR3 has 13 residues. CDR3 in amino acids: CASSQENRNEQYF. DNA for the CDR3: TGCGCCAGCAGCCAAGAAAATAGGAACGAGCAGTACTTC.

The chain's CDR3 is CASSRIRGYGYTF. CDR3 nucleotides: TGTGCCAGCAGCCGAATCAGGGGATATGGCTACACCTTC. This chain uses TRBV7-2 with TRBJ1-2, with D maybe TRBD1 (6 bases). V was cut by 5 bases and J by 5 bases, with 12 bases left in between. The CDR3 length is 13 residues. The germline gives CDR1 SGHTA, CDR2 FQGNSA.

The CDR3 here is CASSFGGDYNEQFF. CDR3 sequence (DNA): TGTGCCAGCAGTTTCGGGGGAGACTACAATGAGCAGTTCTTC. This chain joins TRBV27 and TRBJ2-1; D is possibly TRBD2 (6 bases). CDR1 is MNHEY, CDR2 SMNVEV, per germline (reference sequence). V gave up 3 bases and J gave up 3 bases, with 9 bases separating them. CDR3 length equals 14 residues.

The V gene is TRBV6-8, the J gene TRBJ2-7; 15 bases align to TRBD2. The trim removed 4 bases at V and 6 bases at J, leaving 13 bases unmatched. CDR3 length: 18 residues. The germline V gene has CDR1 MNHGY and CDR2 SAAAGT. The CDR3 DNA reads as TGTGCCAGCAGTTTCCTCCCGGGACTAGCGGGAGGATTTGGCGAGCAGTACTTC. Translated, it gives CASSFLPGLAGGFGEQYF.

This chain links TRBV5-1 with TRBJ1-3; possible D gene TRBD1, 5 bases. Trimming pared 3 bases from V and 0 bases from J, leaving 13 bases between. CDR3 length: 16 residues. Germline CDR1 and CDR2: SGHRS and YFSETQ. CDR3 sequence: CASSYTGTISGNTIYF. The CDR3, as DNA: TGCGCCAGCAGCTACACTGGGACGATCTCTGGAAACACCATATATTTT.

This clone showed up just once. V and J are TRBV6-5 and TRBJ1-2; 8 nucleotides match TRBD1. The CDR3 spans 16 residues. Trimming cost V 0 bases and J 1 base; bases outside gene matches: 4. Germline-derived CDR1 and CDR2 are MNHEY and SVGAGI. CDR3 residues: CASSYSTGQVNYGYTF. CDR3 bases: TGTGCCAGCAGTTACTCGACGGGACAGGTTAACTATGGCTACACCTTC.

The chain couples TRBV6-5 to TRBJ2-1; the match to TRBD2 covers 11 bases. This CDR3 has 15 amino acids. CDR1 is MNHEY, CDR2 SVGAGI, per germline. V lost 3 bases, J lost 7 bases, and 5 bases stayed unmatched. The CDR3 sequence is CASSYLAGGPNEQFF. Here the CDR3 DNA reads TGTGCCAGCAGTTATCTAGCGGGAGGCCCAAATGAGCAGTTCTTC.